One sample yielded the 16 T cell receptor beta chains listed below, sequenced in a study of cytomegalovirus exposure and HLA in healthy donors. Primers included in the PCR were 60 Vbeta and 13 Jbeta primers. Clones were read by immunoSEQ multiplex PCR, and TCRdb kept only the in-frame ones, dropping some. This sample's table reports more than 85,000 clones. Sequenced material: PBMCs. All receptors come from a girl between 5 and 17 years old in good health and CMV-seropositive.

J is TRBJ1-4 and V is TRBV10-1; possibly TRBD1 for D (5 bases). V gave up 7 bases and J gave up 3 bases, with 18 bases separating them. Germline loops: CDR1 WNHNN, CDR2 SYGVQD (reference sequence). This CDR3 region has 16 residues. CDR3 in DNA: TGCGCCAGCATCCACGGTGGGGCGCCGGCTAATGAAAAACTGTTTTTT. This encodes CASIHGGAPANEKLFF.

CDR3 amino acids: CASSHSSYEQYF. The CDR3 bases are TGTGCCAGCTCTCACAGCTCCTACGAGCAGTACTTC. The chain links TRBV4-2 to TRBJ2-7; D call uncertain. The CDR3 covers 12 residues. V was shortened by 8 bases and J by 0 bases, with 8 bases between the two germline ends. Germline CDR1 reads LGHNA; CDR2 reads YNFKEQ.

The rearrangement links TRBV5-6 to TRBJ1-2; TRBD1 might be the D (6 bases). Trimming removed 1 base at V and 3 bases at J, with 16 bases between. CDR3 length: 16 residues. Germline lookup yields CDR1 SGHDT and CDR2 YYEEEE. The CDR3 sequence: CASSLNSDSLDYGYTF. The DNA of the CDR3 is TGTGCCAGCAGCTTGAACTCGGACAGTTTGGACTATGGCTACACCTTC. Filled out from reference TRBV5-6 and TRBJ1-2, the complete variable domain reads DAGVTQSPTHLIKTRGQQVTLRCSPKSGHDTVSWYQQALGQGPQFIFQYYEEEERQRGNFPDRFSGHQFPNYSSELNVNALLLGDSALYLCASSLNSDSLDYGYTFGSGTRLTVV.

The chain uses TRBV18 and TRBJ2-1; 10 bases are a match to TRBD2. The CDR3 consists of 16 residues. Germline values: CDR1 KGHSH, CDR2 LQKENI. Trimming took 0 bases from V and 7 from J; bases not matched to a gene: 6. The DNA for the CDR3 is TGTGCCAGCTCACCACCAAGTAGCGGGGGGAAGAATGAGCAGTTCTTC. Protein sequence: CASSPPSSGGKNEQFF. Full variable domain (missing parts from reference TRBV18 and TRBJ2-1): NAGVMQNPRHLVRRRGQEARLRCSPMKGHSHVYWYRQLPEEGLKFMVYLQKENIIDESGMPKERFSAEFPKEGPSILRIQQVVRGDSAAYFCASSPPSSGGKNEQFFGPGTRLTVL.

The chain combines TRBV6-6 with TRBJ2-5, with D perhaps TRBD1 (6 bases). Germline CDR1 MNHNY, CDR2 SVGAGI (reference sequence). The CDR3 contains 12 residues. The V end lost 3 bases, the J end lost 5 bases, and 7 bases lay between the germline ends. The DNA of the CDR3 is TGTGCCAGCAGTTATAGGGGGGAGACCCAGTACTTC. Its translation: CASSYRGETQYF.

The chain uses TRBV5-6 and TRBJ2-5; D gene uncertain. Germline V lookup: CDR1 SGHDT, CDR2 YYEEEE. Trimming cost V 1 base and J 2 bases, with 9 bases left between them. This CDR3 contains 14 residues. The CDR3 bases are TGTGCCAGCAGCTTGTACTCACGTCAAGAGACCCAGTACTTC. This gives the protein CASSLYSRQETQYF.

This rearrangement joins TRBV5-1 to TRBJ2-3; TRBD2 matches at 7 bases. The CDR3 totals 14 residues. The junction had 8 bases not matched to a gene; V was cut back by 4 bases and J by 6 bases. Germline values: CDR1 SGHRS, CDR2 YFSETQ. Here the CDR3 DNA reads TGCGCCAGCAGCCGGGGTAGCGGGTTGGATACGCAGTATTTT. Encoded protein: CASSRGSGLDTQYF.

This chain links TRBV5-6 with TRBJ2-5, with D maybe TRBD1 (6 bases). The V end was cut by 4 bases, the J end by 1 base, with 14 bases between. Germline-derived CDR1 and CDR2 are SGHDT and YYEEEE. The CDR3 consists of 15 residues. The CDR3 sequence: CASSGTGPAQETQYF. CDR3 in DNA: TGTGCCAGCAGCGGAACAGGGCCTGCCCAAGAGACCCAGTACTTC.

J is TRBJ1-5 and V is TRBV27; TRBD1 might be the D (6 bases). V shed 5 bases and J shed 8 bases, with 13 bases lying between them. The germline V gene encodes CDR1 MNHEY and CDR2 SMNVEV (reference sequence). This CDR3 region has 13 residues. CDR3 protein: CASSLRGFEPQHF. The CDR3 DNA follows: TGTGCCAGCAGTCTAAGGGGGTTCGAGCCCCAGCATTTT.

The V call is TRBV6-5, the J call TRBJ1-3; D remains unclear. CDR1 and CDR2 (germline): MNHEY, SVGAGI. The CDR3 extends over 13 amino acids. Trimming took 2 bases from V and 3 from J, leaving 5 bases between them. The CDR3 spells CASSYNYGNTIYF. The CDR3 DNA follows: TGTGCCAGCAGTTACAACTATGGAAACACCATATATTTT.

The chain links TRBV28 to TRBJ1-1, with unresolved D. The CDR3 covers 13 residues. V shed 1 base and J shed 0 bases, with 3 bases lying between them. Germline V gene sequence: CDR1 MDHEN, CDR2 SYDVKM. This CDR3 is CASSLLVNTEAFF. CDR3 nucleotide sequence: TGTGCCAGCAGTTTATTAGTGAACACTGAAGCTTTCTTT. The full variable domain, its missing parts supplied by reference TRBV28 and TRBJ1-1, is DVKVTQSSRYLVKRTGEKVFLECVQDMDHENMFWYRQDPGLGLRLIYFSYDVKMKEKGDIPEGYSVSREKKERFSLILESASTNQTSMYLCASSLLVNTEAFFGQGTRLTVV.

This chain links TRBV27 with TRBJ1-2; D is uncertain. Germline CDR1 is MNHEY and CDR2 is SMNVEV (reference sequence). Between the trimmed V and J ends, which lost 4 bases and 8 bases, there was a span of 20 bases. This CDR3 has 15 amino acids. CDR3 sequence reads: CASSSQVGPVMGYTF. CDR3 nucleotides: TGTGCCAGCAGTTCCCAGGTCGGCCCGGTTATGGGCTACACCTTC.

This chain joins TRBV18 and TRBJ1-3; 7 nucleotides match TRBD1. Per germline, CDR1 KGHSH and CDR2 LQKENI. This CDR3 region has 14 residues. V trimming: 5 bases; J trimming: 4 bases; junction bases outside the gene matches: 5. For the CDR3, the DNA is TGTGCCAGCTCAGATCGGGACAGAGGAAACACCATATATTTT. Encoded protein: CASSDRDRGNTIYF.

The rearrangement joins TRBV5-1 to TRBJ2-7, with TRBD2 matching over 7 bases. The CDR3 contains 15 residues. V lost 4 bases, J lost 1 base, and 8 bases stayed unmatched. Per the germline V gene, CDR1 is SGHRS and CDR2 is YFSETQ. The CDR3 here is CASSLLSGASYEQYF. The CDR3 DNA reads TGCGCCAGCAGCCTTCTCAGCGGGGCTTCCTACGAGCAGTACTTC.

This chain connects TRBV10-3 to TRBJ1-1; possible D gene TRBD1, 5 bases. The CDR3 spans 14 residues. Germline CDR1 reads ENHRY; CDR2 reads SYGVKD. The germline V and J ends were trimmed by 3 bases and 5 bases, with 13 bases remaining between them. CDR3 in DNA: TGTGCCATCAGTGAACAAAAGGGGTGGACTGAAGCTTTCTTT. Residues: CAISEQKGWTEAFF.

The chain has TRBV7-2 and TRBJ1-2; 7 bases are shared with TRBD1. Germline lookup yields CDR1 SGHTA and CDR2 FQGNSA. The V and J ends lost 5 bases and 6 bases, in that order; junction bases with no gene match: 6. The CDR3 loop spans 13 amino acids. The CDR3 loop reads CASSPRDRDGYTF. The CDR3 coding sequence is TGTGCCAGCAGCCCACGGGACAGAGATGGCTACACCTTC.